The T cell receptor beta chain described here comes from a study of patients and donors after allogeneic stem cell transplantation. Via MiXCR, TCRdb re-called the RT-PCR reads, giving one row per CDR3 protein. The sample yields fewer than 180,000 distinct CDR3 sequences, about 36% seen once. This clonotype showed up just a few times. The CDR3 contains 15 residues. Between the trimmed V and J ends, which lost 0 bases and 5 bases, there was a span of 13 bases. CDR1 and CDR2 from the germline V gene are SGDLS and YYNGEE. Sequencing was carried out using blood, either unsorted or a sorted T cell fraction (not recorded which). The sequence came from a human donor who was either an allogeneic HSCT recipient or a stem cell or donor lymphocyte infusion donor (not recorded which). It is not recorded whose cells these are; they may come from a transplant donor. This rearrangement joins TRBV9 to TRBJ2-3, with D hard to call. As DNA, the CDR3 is TGTGCCAGCAGCGTAGTACCTAGTCCCTTAGATACGCAGTATTTT. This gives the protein CASSVVPSPLDTQYF.